The 10 T cell receptor beta chains presented below share a single source sample, sequenced in a study of post-analysis software for immune sequencing data. Study-wide points: Among five TRBV segments more frequent in patients than controls were TRBV5-6, TRBV5-1 and TRBV20-1.

Their target antigens are unknown. cDNA libraries of TCR beta carried unique molecular identifiers. TCRdb re-analysed the PCR reads in MiXCR, keeping a single row per CDR3 protein. Among some 890,000 distinct CDR3 sequences listed, around 50% were seen once. Sequences were obtained from blood. The receptor source for this set is a girl aged 5-17 years with multiple sclerosis.

The rearrangement joins TRBV27 to TRBJ1-5; D not resolved. V shed 2 bases and J shed 3 bases, with 11 bases lying between them. Germline CDR1 and CDR2: MNHEY and SMNVEV (reference sequence). The CDR3 has 15 amino acids. This CDR3 is CASSLGGFANQPQHF. The CDR3 DNA follows: TGTGCCAGCAGTTTAGGAGGATTCGCCAATCAGCCCCAGCATTTT.

This clonotype was found a few times. J is TRBJ2-3 and V is TRBV20-1, with D uncertain. CDR3 size: 12 residues. CDR1 is DFQATT and CDR2 is SNEGSKA in the germline V gene (reference sequence). Deletions cut 2 bases from V and 1 base from J, with 4 bases between. DNA of the CDR3: TGCAGTGCTAGAAGCCGCACAGATACGCAGTATTTT. Translating it yields CSARSRTDTQYF.

The chain is built from TRBV7-3 and TRBJ1-1; D uncertain. The CDR3 has 13 amino acids. Germline values: CDR1 SGHTA, CDR2 FQGTGA. The V and J ends lost 5 bases and 5 bases respectively, with 12 bases between them. The CDR3 bases are TGTGCCAGCAGCGTTCTGCCTCGAACTGAAGCTTTCTTT. Its protein product is CASSVLPRTEAFF.

This clonotype was recorded only once. This sequence joins TRBV29-1 and TRBJ1-1; a possible D gene is TRBD1 (5 bases). Per germline, CDR1 SQVTM and CDR2 ANQGSEA. V was clipped by 6 bases and J by 0 bases, with 11 bases between them. The CDR3 extends over 13 amino acids. CDR3 nucleotide sequence: TGCAGCGTATCAGGGCTCCTGAACACTGAAGCTTTCTTT. Translating gives CSVSGLLNTEAFF.

The genes are TRBV6-6 and TRBJ2-4; 8 positions agree with TRBD1. The V gene end was trimmed by 6 bases and the J gene end by 3 bases; junction bases not matched to a gene: 7. CDR1 MNHNY and CDR2 SVGAGI come from the germline V gene (reference sequence). The CDR3 is made up of 15 amino acids. CDR3: CASRKTGVVKNIQYF. DNA of the CDR3: TGTGCCAGCAGAAAGACAGGGGTAGTCAAAAACATTCAGTACTTC.

This chain connects TRBV3-1 to TRBJ2-7; D not certain. The length of the CDR3 is 14 residues. Per germline, CDR1 LGHDT and CDR2 YNNKEL (reference sequence). Trimming took 2 bases from V and 5 from J, leaving 13 bases between them. The CDR3 DNA reads TGTGCCAGCAGCCAACGTGGAGCTCCTAACGAGCAGTACTTC. Residues: CASSQRGAPNEQYF.

The gene calls are TRBV20-1 and TRBJ2-1; either TRBD1 or TRBD2 may fit D (6 bases each). V was clipped by 1 base and J by 7 bases, with 14 bases between them. The germline gives CDR1 DFQATT, CDR2 SNEGSKA (reference sequence). This CDR3 is built from 14 residues. CDR3 residues: CSARVPRGGNEQFF. CDR3 in DNA: TGCAGTGCTAGAGTCCCCAGAGGGGGGAATGAGCAGTTCTTC.

This sequence joins TRBV11-2 and TRBJ2-7; D unresolved. CDR1 is SGHAT, CDR2 FQNNGV, per germline. The CDR3 is 13 residues long. The germline V and J ends were trimmed by 0 bases and 6 bases, with 9 bases remaining between them. The CDR3 DNA is TGTGCCAGCAGCTTAGAATCTATGGGCGAGCAGTACTTC. Protein product: CASSLESMGEQYF. Supplemented by reference TRBV11-2 and TRBJ2-7, the full variable domain reads EAGVAQSPRYKIIEKRQSVAFWCNPISGHATLYWYQQILGQGPKLLIQFQNNGVVDDSQLPKDRFSAERLKGVDSTLKIQPAKLEDSAVYLCASSLESMGEQYFGPGTRLTVT.

The chain uses TRBV20-1 and TRBJ1-2, with a tentative D call TRBD1 (6 bases). V was clipped by 0 bases and J by 7 bases, with 18 bases between them. In germline, CDR1 is DFQATT, CDR2 SNEGSKA (reference sequence). The CDR3 has 15 residues. The chain's CDR3 is CSARDRDTHVGGYTF. The CDR3, as DNA: TGCAGTGCTAGAGACAGGGACACCCATGTCGGTGGCTACACCTTC.

The chain recombines TRBV20-1 with TRBJ2-1; TRBD2 agrees at 9 bases. Germline V gene lookup returns CDR1 DFQATT and CDR2 SNEGSKA (reference sequence). V dropped 3 bases and J dropped 8; count of bases not matched to a gene: 5. CDR3 size: 13 residues. CDR3 bases: TGCAGTGCTAGCCAACTAGCGGGCGATGAGCAGTTCTTC. As protein: CSASQLAGDEQFF.